One sample yielded the 28 T cell receptor beta chains listed below, sequenced in a study of control samples from healthy donors and cancer patients. Produced via immunoSEQ multiplex PCR; TCRdb's table is partial and in-frame only. This sample has 90,000 or so clones, with less than 90% found just once. Sequenced sample: blood. The receptor set was obtained from a woman aged 70 to 79 in good health.

Only one count was recorded for this clone. The chain carries TRBV13 and TRBJ1-2; 9 bases line up with TRBD1. V lost 5 bases to trimming and J lost 8 bases; unmatched junction nucleotides: 9. Germline V gene data show CDR1 as PRHDT and CDR2 as FYEKMQ (reference sequence). The CDR3 is made up of 14 amino acids. CDR3 in amino acids: CASSQETGGGGYTF. The CDR3 DNA reads TGTGCCAGCAGCCAAGAAACAGGGGGCGGGGGCTACACCTTC.

V usage is TRBV5-1 and J usage is TRBJ1-1; D is ambiguous. The CDR3 loop spans 13 amino acids. Germline CDR1 is SGHRS and CDR2 is YFSETQ. V was shortened by 4 bases and J by 1 base, with 8 bases between the two germline ends. The CDR3 loop reads CASSPGGNTEAFF. CDR3 in DNA: TGCGCCAGCAGCCCCGGCGGGAACACTGAAGCTTTCTTT.

The chain carries TRBV6-5 and TRBJ1-5; D call uncertain. V was trimmed by 5 bases and J by 5 bases, leaving 13 bases between them. The CDR3 is 14 amino acids. CDR1 is MNHEY and CDR2 is SVGAGI in the germline V gene. CDR3 residues: CASSLTLNDQPQHF. The DNA of the CDR3 is TGTGCCAGCAGTCTAACCTTAAACGATCAGCCCCAGCATTTT.

The chain couples TRBV4-3 to TRBJ2-6; 9 nucleotides align to TRBD1. After removal of 1 base from V and 3 bases from J, the junction contained 7 bases not matched to a gene. Germline assignment: CDR1 LGHNA and CDR2 YSLEER. The CDR3 covers 18 residues. The CDR3 DNA follows: TGCGCCAGCAGCCAAGCCCGCTACAGGGGGCATGGGGCCAACGTCCTGACTTTC. It codes for CASSQARYRGHGANVLTF.

The chain combines TRBV7-8 with TRBJ2-7; weak D call: TRBD1 (5 bases). Germline-derived CDR1 and CDR2 are SGHVS and FQNEAQ. The CDR3 spans 13 residues. Between the trimmed V and J ends, which lost 5 bases and 6 bases, there was a span of 14 bases. The CDR3 protein is CASSQGRVGEQYF. The DNA for the CDR3 is TGTGCCAGCAGCCAAGGCAGGGTCGGCGAGCAGTACTTC.

CDR3 region: CASSDGRGSSYEQYF. The CDR3 DNA reads TGTGCCAGTAGTGATGGGCGGGGTAGCTCCTACGAGCAGTACTTC. The chain couples TRBV19 to TRBJ2-7; a weak D match, TRBD2 (6 bases). CDR3 length equals 15 residues. CDR1 is LNHDA, CDR2 SQIVND, per germline (reference sequence). Deletions cut 5 bases from V and 0 bases from J, with 14 bases between.

The chain combines TRBV19 with TRBJ2-2; the D gene is possibly TRBD1 (6 bases). The CDR3 spans 13 residues. V lost 5 bases, J lost 6 bases, and 10 bases lay in between. Per germline, CDR1 LNHDA and CDR2 SQIVND (reference sequence). CDR3 residues: CASSFRGSGELFF. CDR3 coding DNA: TGTGCCAGTAGTTTCAGGGGTTCCGGGGAGCTGTTTTTT.

With respect to this clone: One end of the junction is discordant with germline, which a read error may explain. The V call is TRBV6-5, the J call TRBJ1-1; D gene uncertain. The CDR3 spans 13 residues. The germline V gene has CDR1 MNHEY and CDR2 SVGAGI. The CDR3 region has the DNA TGTGCCAGCAGTGACTCCCCGAACACTGAAGCTTTCTTT. This encodes CASSDSPNTEAFF.

This clone came up once. The chain uses TRBV25-1 and TRBJ1-2; D might be TRBD1 (6 bases). V lost 3 bases to trimming and J lost 8 bases, with 13 bases between them. The germline CDR1 and CDR2 sequences are MGHDK and SYGVNS. CDR3 length: 13 residues. The CDR3 spells CASSDPGVRGYTF. Written as DNA, the CDR3 is TGTGCCAGCAGTGATCCAGGGGTTCGGGGCTACACCTTC.

The chain is built from TRBV6-5 and TRBJ1-1; TRBD1 matches at 8 bases. Germline V gene data show CDR1 as MNHEY and CDR2 as SVGAGI. Trimming removed 8 bases from V and 1 base from J; junction bases left unmatched: 6. The CDR3 sequence is 14 residues long. The CDR3 loop reads CASVKDRGNTEAFF. CDR3 sequence (DNA): TGTGCCAGCGTTAAAGACAGGGGGAACACTGAAGCTTTCTTT.

This rearrangement joins TRBV6-2 or TRBV6-3 to TRBJ2-7; 13 bases match TRBD2. The CDR3 is 13 residues long. The V gene end was trimmed by 5 bases and the J gene end by 6 bases; junction bases not matched to a gene: 1. Germline-derived CDR1 and CDR2 are MNHEY and SVGEGT. The CDR3 reads CASSRLAGGEQYF. The CDR3, as DNA: TGTGCCAGCAGTCGACTAGCGGGAGGCGAGCAGTACTTC.

The chain has TRBV2 and TRBJ2-1, with TRBD2 matching 12 bases. CDR1 SNHLY and CDR2 FYNNEI come from the germline V gene. V was pared by 4 bases and J by 6 bases, with 10 bases of the junction left unmatched. CDR3 length: 17 amino acids. The CDR3 nucleotides are TGTGCCAGCAGTGCACGAGCTAGCGGGAGGGTAGGCAATGAGCAGTTCTTC. Its translation: CASSARASGRVGNEQFF.

CDR3 nucleotides: TGTGCCAGCAGCGATGGACAGCGTTATGGCTACACCTTC. Translated: CASSDGQRYGYTF. This chain uses TRBV6-4 with TRBJ1-2; D perhaps matches TRBD1 (6 bases). Germline V gene data show CDR1 as MRHNA and CDR2 as SNTAGT. V was cut by 6 bases and J by 5 bases, with 13 bases left in between. The length of the CDR3 is 13 residues.

This clone appeared a few times. The chain uses TRBV19 and TRBJ2-3; D unresolved. The V gene lost 6 bases and the J gene lost 1 base, with 14 bases spanning the gap. Germline assignment: CDR1 LNHDA and CDR2 SQIVND (reference sequence). The CDR3 has 15 residues. CDR3 amino acids: CASRNPGAGTDTQYF. The CDR3 region has the DNA TGTGCCAGTAGAAACCCTGGTGCGGGCACAGATACGCAGTATTTT.

The chain combines TRBV2 with TRBJ2-5, with unresolved D. Germline CDR1 and CDR2: SNHLY and FYNNEI. The V gene lost 8 bases and the J gene lost 5 bases, with 18 bases spanning the gap. The CDR3 sequence is 14 residues long. CDR3 residues: CASEHNTPEETQYF. In nucleotides, the CDR3 is TGTGCCAGCGAACACAACACTCCGGAGGAGACCCAGTACTTC.

The gene calls are TRBV29-1 and TRBJ2-3; D tentatively reads TRBD1 or TRBD2 (5 bases each). The germline V and J ends were trimmed by 8 bases and 2 bases, with 14 bases remaining between them. Germline V gene data show CDR1 as SQVTM and CDR2 as ANQGSEA. The length of the CDR3 is 13 residues. The DNA for the CDR3 is TGCAGCTCAGGAGGCGGACACACAGATACGCAGTATTTT. Amino acids: CSSGGGHTDTQYF.

The V call is TRBV19, the J call TRBJ1-1; D is ambiguous. V lost 3 bases and J lost 1, with 9 bases in between. CDR3 length: 14 residues. Germline CDR1 is LNHDA and CDR2 is SQIVND (reference sequence). CDR3 bases: TGTGCCAGTAGTATCGACCACGCGAACACTGAAGCTTTCTTT. It translates to CASSIDHANTEAFF.

This clone was seen a single time. The V gene is TRBV14, the J gene TRBJ2-5, with 12 bases fitting TRBD2. The CDR3 extends over 20 amino acids. Germline assignment: CDR1 SGHDN and CDR2 FVKESK. The V segment lost 2 bases and the J segment 3 bases; nucleotides outside the gene matches: 16. This chain's CDR3 is CASSQRRLAGGPRSEETQYF. The CDR3 DNA sequence: TGTGCCAGCAGCCAAAGGCGCCTAGCGGGAGGGCCACGTTCCGAAGAGACCCAGTACTTC.

The chain is built from TRBV19 and TRBJ1-1, with D unclear. From germline, CDR1 is LNHDA and CDR2 SQIVND (reference sequence). The CDR3 extends over 14 amino acids. V gave up 6 bases and J gave up 3 bases, with 14 bases separating them. The DNA of the CDR3 is TGTGCCAGTAGAGTGTCGGTCCAGTACACTGAAGCTTTCTTT. Translated: CASRVSVQYTEAFF.

The chain combines TRBV12-3 or TRBV12-4 with TRBJ1-5; TRBD1 agrees at 8 bases. With 7 bases clipped from V and 8 bases from J, the junction kept 7 bases outside the gene matches. The CDR3 has 13 residues. The CDR3 sequence is CASKLRTGKPQHF. The CDR3 region has the DNA TGTGCCAGCAAACTCAGGACAGGGAAGCCCCAGCATTTT.

This clone has a single count. The V call is TRBV28, the J call TRBJ2-7; weak D call: TRBD1 (6 bases). Per germline, CDR1 MDHEN and CDR2 SYDVKM. The V end lost 3 bases, the J end lost 3 bases, and 15 bases lay between the germline ends. This CDR3 comprises 15 residues. CDR3 sequence: CASSLLMGAVYEQYF. CDR3 nucleotide sequence: TGTGCCAGCAGTTTGTTGATGGGGGCGGTCTACGAGCAGTACTTC.

This chain joins TRBV27 and TRBJ2-7, with TRBD1 as a possible D gene (6 bases). CDR1 MNHEY and CDR2 SMNVEV come from the germline V gene (reference sequence). This CDR3 comprises 14 residues. Trimming removed 3 bases at V and 2 bases at J, with 11 bases between. The CDR3: CASSFSRGTYEQYF. The DNA for the CDR3 is TGTGCCAGCAGTTTCTCCAGGGGTACCTACGAGCAGTACTTC.

Only one count was recorded for this clone. V gene TRBV6-4 combines with J gene TRBJ1-5; 7 nucleotides line up with TRBD1. Unmatched junction bases numbered 5, after V lost 3 bases and J lost 9 bases. There are 13 residues in the CDR3. Germline V gene data show CDR1 as MRHNA and CDR2 as SNTAGT. CDR3 sequence (DNA): TGTGCCAGCAGTGAAGGACAGGCTGGGCCCCAGCATTTT. Its translation is CASSEGQAGPQHF.

This chain links TRBV7-8 with TRBJ1-1, with TRBD1 matching 8 bases. V was pared by 5 bases and J by 4 bases, with 6 bases of the junction left unmatched. This CDR3 is built from 14 residues. Germline V gene data show CDR1 as SGHVS and CDR2 as FQNEAQ. This CDR3 reads CASSRETGATEAFF. DNA of the CDR3: TGTGCCAGCAGCAGAGAGACAGGGGCCACTGAAGCTTTCTTT. The whole variable domain, remainder taken from reference TRBV7-8 and TRBJ1-1, is GAGVSQSPRYKVAKRGQDVALRCDPISGHVSLFWYQQALGQGPEFLTYFQNEAQLDKSGLPSDRFFAERPEGSVSTLKIQRTQQEDSAVYLCASSRETGATEAFFGQGTRLTVV.

The chain uses TRBV7-9 and TRBJ1-2, with 11 bases lining up with TRBD1. Germline assignment: CDR1 SEHNR and CDR2 FQNEAQ (reference sequence). The junction had 7 bases not matched to a gene; V was cut back by 5 bases and J by 8 bases. The CDR3 sequence is 14 residues long. The CDR3 spells CASSRGQGAGGYTF. The CDR3 coding sequence is TGTGCCAGCAGCCGAGGACAGGGGGCGGGAGGCTACACCTTC. Full variable domain (missing parts from reference TRBV7-9 and TRBJ1-2): DTGVSQNPRHKITKRGQNVTFRCDPISEHNRLYWYRQTLGQGPEFLTYFQNEAQLEKSRLLSDRFSAERPKGSFSTLEIQRTEQGDSAMYLCASSRGQGAGGYTFGSGTRLTVV.

The chain employs TRBV11-2 and TRBJ2-1; D may be TRBD2 (6 bases). The CDR3 is 16 residues long. Germline V lookup: CDR1 SGHAT, CDR2 FQNNGV. V was trimmed by 4 bases and J by 4 bases, leaving 17 bases between them. This chain's CDR3 is CASSSVLGTFYNEQFF. The CDR3 bases are TGTGCCAGCAGCTCTGTCCTCGGGACTTTTTACAATGAGCAGTTCTTC.

This clone was counted once. This chain links TRBV29-1 with TRBJ1-5, with a weak D call TRBD1 (5 bases). In germline, CDR1 is SQVTM, CDR2 ANQGSEA. There are 12 residues in the CDR3. The V end was cut by 4 bases, the J end by 5 bases, with 9 bases between. CDR3 in DNA: TGCAGCGTTGGCGACAGCGATCAGCCCCAGCATTTT. Protein: CSVGDSDQPQHF. Drawing the rest from reference TRBV29-1 and TRBJ1-5, the complete variable domain is SAVISQKPSRDICQRGTSLTIQCQVDSQVTMMFWYRQQPGQSLTLIATANQGSEATYESGFVIDKFPISRPNLTFSTLTVSNMSPEDSSIYLCSVGDSDQPQHFGDGTRLSIL.

The chain uses TRBV7-2 and TRBJ2-7; D is undetermined. Deletions cut 0 bases from V and 2 bases from J, with 5 bases between. From germline, CDR1 is SGHTA and CDR2 FQGNSA. The CDR3 sequence is 13 residues long. CDR3 nucleotide sequence: TGTGCCAGCAGCTTAGCCCGTCCCTACGAGCAGTACTTC. Its translation is CASSLARPYEQYF.